Each of the 23 T cell receptor beta chains below was sequenced from the same sample in a study of cytomegalovirus exposure and HLA in healthy donors. PCR was performed using 60 Vbeta and 13 Jbeta primers. Measured with immunoSEQ multiplex PCR; TCRdb has only the in-frame clones, and not every one. The table records some 150,000 clones, roughly 85% of them present only once. The sample taken for sequencing was PBMCs. The receptors were gathered from a man aged 35 to 55 in good health and CMV-seronegative.

In the case of this clone: This sample also contains other DNA sequences that code for the same CDR3. CDR3 sequence (DNA): TGTGCCAGCAGCCTGGCGGGGGTTTCCACAGATACGCAGTATTTT. Translated: CASSLAGVSTDTQYF. The rearrangement uses TRBV28 and TRBJ2-3, with 7 bases aligning to TRBD2. The ends lost 6 bases at V and 2 bases at J; junction bases unmatched: 8. Germline V gene sequence: CDR1 MDHEN, CDR2 SYDVKM. This CDR3 comprises 15 residues.

This clone was counted only a few times. The CDR3 loop reads CASSQSRGQTDTQYF. The CDR3 region has the DNA TGCGCCAGCAGTCAATCGAGGGGGCAGACAGATACGCAGTATTTT. This chain uses TRBV23-1 with TRBJ2-3; 7 nucleotides match TRBD1. TRBV23-1 is placed among ORFs of uncertain function. CDR3 length: 15 residues. Germline trimming cut 0 bases from V and 3 bases from J; bases unmatched to any gene: 3.

This clone was counted only a few times. The rearrangement links TRBV5-1 to TRBJ2-5; 7 bases match TRBD2. CDR1 is SGHRS and CDR2 is YFSETQ in the germline V gene. Germline trimming cut 0 bases from V and 3 bases from J; bases unmatched to any gene: 2. The CDR3 runs to 14 residues. The CDR3 DNA is TGCGCCAGCAGCTTGGTGGCGGGAGAAGAGACCCAGTACTTC. Its protein is CASSLVAGEETQYF.

This sequence joins TRBV4-3 and TRBJ2-2; D is possibly TRBD1 (6 bases). Trimming removed 7 bases at V and 7 bases at J, with 13 bases between. The CDR3 totals 13 residues. Germline lookup yields CDR1 LGHNA and CDR2 YSLEER. CDR3 DNA sequence: TGCGCCAGCAACCTACAGGGCTACGGGGAGCTGTTTTTT. This codes for CASNLQGYGELFF.

The chain employs TRBV9 and TRBJ2-1, with TRBD1 identical over 9 bases. V dropped 1 base and J dropped 5; count of bases not matched to a gene: 7. This CDR3 comprises 16 residues. Germline CDR1 reads SGDLS; CDR2 reads YYNGEE. CDR3 in amino acids: CASSVRAGQGDNEQFF. CDR3 DNA sequence: TGTGCCAGCAGCGTAAGGGCGGGACAGGGAGACAATGAGCAGTTCTTC.

The V call is TRBV7-9, the J call TRBJ2-1, with D unresolved. This CDR3 is built from 12 residues. Trimming pared 1 base from V and 9 bases from J, leaving 7 bases between. The germline CDR1 and CDR2 sequences are SEHNR and FQNEAQ (reference sequence). CDR3 region: CASSLVAVEQFF. The DNA of the CDR3 is TGTGCCAGCAGCTTAGTGGCGGTTGAGCAGTTCTTC. The full variable domain, rest sourced from reference TRBV7-9 and TRBJ2-1, is DTGVSQNPRHKITKRGQNVTFRCDPISEHNRLYWYRQTLGQGPEFLTYFQNEAQLEKSRLLSDRFSAERPKGSFSTLEIQRTEQGDSAMYLCASSLVAVEQFFGPGTRLTVL.

This clone was recorded once. The CDR3 DNA reads TGCGCCAGCTCGACAGACTCCTACAATGAGCAGTTCTTC. Encoded protein: CASSTDSYNEQFF. J is TRBJ2-1 and V is TRBV4-1; tentative D call: TRBD1 (5 bases). V was pared by 8 bases and J by 0 bases, with 8 bases between. CDR1 is MGHRA and CDR2 is YSYEKL in the germline V gene. The CDR3 runs 13 residues.

This chain joins TRBV4-1 and TRBJ1-4; tentative D call: TRBD1 (6 bases). The CDR3 runs to 16 residues. The V gene's germline CDR1 is MGHRA and CDR2 YSYEKL. The V gene lost 2 bases and the J gene lost 1 base, with 11 bases spanning the gap. The DNA of the CDR3 is TGCGCCAGCAGCCAAACAGGGAAGGGAACTAATGAAAAACTGTTTTTT. Protein sequence: CASSQTGKGTNEKLFF.

The chain is built from TRBV5-1 and TRBJ1-2; perhaps TRBD1 as D (6 bases). V lost 7 bases to trimming and J lost 1 base, with 17 bases between them. The germline CDR1 and CDR2 sequences are SGHRS and YFSETQ. This CDR3 region has 15 residues. CDR3 protein: CASQTGNLGNYGYTF. CDR3 coding DNA: TGCGCCAGCCAGACAGGAAATTTGGGTAACTATGGCTACACCTTC.

The J gene is TRBJ1-2, the V gene TRBV29-1; unclear D gene. The germline V gene has CDR1 SQVTM and CDR2 ANQGSEA. The CDR3 is 14 residues long. Trimming took 1 base from V and 5 from J, leaving 14 bases between them. The CDR3 DNA reads TGCAGCGTTGAAGTTCCTCCGGGGTCTTATGGCTACACCTTC. Its translation is CSVEVPPGSYGYTF.

The genes are TRBV2 and TRBJ2-3, with TRBD1 matching over 12 bases. The V segment lost 3 bases and the J segment 4 bases; nucleotides outside the gene matches: 2. Per germline, CDR1 SNHLY and CDR2 FYNNEI. The CDR3 loop spans 15 amino acids. The CDR3, as DNA: TGTGCCAGCAGTGAGGGGACAGGGGGCGCAGATACGCAGTATTTT. It specifies CASSEGTGGADTQYF.

The J gene is TRBJ2-5, the V gene TRBV10-1; D gene uncertain. The V end lost 4 bases, the J end lost 2 bases, and 8 bases lay between the germline ends. CDR3 size: 13 residues. The germline V gene encodes CDR1 WNHNN and CDR2 SYGVQD (reference sequence). The CDR3 DNA follows: TGCGCCAGCAGTGGTGAGTTGCAAGAGACCCAGTACTTC. The encoded protein is CASSGELQETQYF.

The chain carries TRBV4-2 and TRBJ2-1; 7 nucleotides match TRBD2. The length of the CDR3 is 17 residues. Germline V gene data show CDR1 as LGHNA and CDR2 as YNFKEQ. The ends lost 3 bases at V and 1 base at J; junction bases unmatched: 9. The CDR3 loop is CASSQDPRGGSYNEQFF. The CDR3 nucleotides read TGTGCCAGCAGCCAGGACCCTCGGGGAGGGTCCTACAATGAGCAGTTCTTC.

The chain carries TRBV19 and TRBJ1-1; no reliable D call. The CDR3 is 13 residues long. Germline CDR1 reads LNHDA; CDR2 reads SQIVND (reference sequence). V was pared by 9 bases and J by 3 bases, with 14 bases between. The CDR3: CASAQNEDTEAFF. The CDR3 nucleotides are TGTGCCAGCGCCCAGAACGAGGACACTGAAGCTTTCTTT.

This chain connects TRBV7-2 to TRBJ2-2; 11 positions match TRBD1. CDR1 and CDR2 (germline): SGHTA, FQGNSA. V lost 0 bases, J lost 5 bases, and 5 bases stayed unmatched. The length of the CDR3 is 17 residues. DNA of the CDR3: TGTGCCAGCAGCTTAGCGCCGGGGACAGGGGGTACCGGGGAGCTGTTTTTT. Translating gives CASSLAPGTGGTGELFF.

There are a few counts of this clone. The genes are TRBV5-1 and TRBJ2-7; D is undetermined. This CDR3 is 14 amino acids long. V lost 3 bases and J lost 1, with 11 bases in between. Germline CDR1 is SGHRS and CDR2 is YFSETQ. The CDR3 DNA sequence: TGCGCCAGCAGCTCGCCCTACAGATCCTACGAGCAGTACTTC. Its protein is CASSSPYRSYEQYF. Based on the CDR3 plus reference TRBV5-1 and TRBJ2-7, the full variable domain is KAGVTQTPRYLIKTRGQQVTLSCSPISGHRSVSWYQQTPGQGLQFLFEYFSETQRNKGNFPGRFSGRQFSNSRSEMNVSTLELGDSALYLCASSSPYRSYEQYFGPGTRLTVT.

This clone was seen a handful of times. V gene TRBV4-3 combines with J gene TRBJ2-2, with D unresolved. CDR1 and CDR2 (germline): LGHNA, YSLEER. The CDR3 runs 15 residues. Trimming took off 0 bases at V and 1 base at J, with 6 bases between the two ends. The CDR3 DNA sequence: TGCGCCAGCAGCCAAGATCGAGGGAACACCGGGGAGCTGTTTTTT. This translates into CASSQDRGNTGELFF.

Only one count was recorded for this clone. CDR3 nucleotide sequence: TGTGCCAGCGGCAGGGCTTCCGCTAGCGGGAACAATGAGCAGTTCTTC. Its translation is CASGRASASGNNEQFF. The chain uses TRBV6-6 and TRBJ2-1, with 9 bases identical to TRBD2. V shed 8 bases and J 5 bases; nucleotides not matched to a gene: 13. CDR3 length: 16 amino acids. Germline CDR1 reads MNHNY; CDR2 reads SVGAGI (reference sequence).

This clone has just one count. The chain combines TRBV7-2 with TRBJ1-5, with D perhaps TRBD1 (5 bases). V gave up 1 base and J gave up 2 bases, with 6 bases separating them. Germline V gene data show CDR1 as SGHTA and CDR2 as FQGNSA. The CDR3 totals 14 residues. The CDR3 here is CASSLGGGNQPQHF. The CDR3 coding sequence is TGTGCCAGCAGCTTAGGGGGGGGCAATCAGCCCCAGCATTTT.

This clone was picked up a small number of times. The chain combines TRBV2 with TRBJ1-5, with 7 bases matching TRBD1. The V segment lost 4 bases and the J segment 4 bases; nucleotides outside the gene matches: 4. CDR1 and CDR2 from the germline V gene are SNHLY and FYNNEI. The CDR3 totals 14 residues. This CDR3 reads CASSGTGENQPQHF. CDR3 in DNA: TGTGCCAGCAGTGGAACAGGGGAAAATCAGCCCCAGCATTTT.

The rearrangement links TRBV5-4 to TRBJ1-3; TRBD1 agrees at 11 bases. The CDR3 runs to 16 residues. V trimming: 2 bases; J trimming: 4 bases; junction bases outside the gene matches: 5. Germline V lookup: CDR1 SGHNT, CDR2 YYREEE (reference sequence). This CDR3 is CASSFRTGGKGNTIYF. As DNA, the CDR3 is TGTGCCAGCAGCTTCCGGACAGGGGGCAAGGGAAACACCATATATTTT.

The chain carries TRBV5-1 and TRBJ2-1, with 7 bases fitting TRBD1. This CDR3 has 16 residues. V was pared by 3 bases and J by 3 bases, with 9 bases of the junction left unmatched. The germline V gene has CDR1 SGHRS and CDR2 YFSETQ. CDR3 sequence (DNA): TGCGCCAGCAGCTCTAGGGACAGCAGCCACTACAATGAGCAGTTCTTC. Translating gives CASSSRDSSHYNEQFF.

This clone was seen a handful of times. The genes are TRBV5-1 and TRBJ2-1; 7 bases fit TRBD1. V dropped 0 bases and J dropped 8; count of bases not matched to a gene: 11. This CDR3 region has 16 residues. Germline V gene sequence: CDR1 SGHRS, CDR2 YFSETQ. The CDR3: CASSLEGYGQVDEQFF. The CDR3 bases are TGCGCCAGCAGCTTGGAAGGGTACGGACAGGTGGATGAGCAGTTCTTC.